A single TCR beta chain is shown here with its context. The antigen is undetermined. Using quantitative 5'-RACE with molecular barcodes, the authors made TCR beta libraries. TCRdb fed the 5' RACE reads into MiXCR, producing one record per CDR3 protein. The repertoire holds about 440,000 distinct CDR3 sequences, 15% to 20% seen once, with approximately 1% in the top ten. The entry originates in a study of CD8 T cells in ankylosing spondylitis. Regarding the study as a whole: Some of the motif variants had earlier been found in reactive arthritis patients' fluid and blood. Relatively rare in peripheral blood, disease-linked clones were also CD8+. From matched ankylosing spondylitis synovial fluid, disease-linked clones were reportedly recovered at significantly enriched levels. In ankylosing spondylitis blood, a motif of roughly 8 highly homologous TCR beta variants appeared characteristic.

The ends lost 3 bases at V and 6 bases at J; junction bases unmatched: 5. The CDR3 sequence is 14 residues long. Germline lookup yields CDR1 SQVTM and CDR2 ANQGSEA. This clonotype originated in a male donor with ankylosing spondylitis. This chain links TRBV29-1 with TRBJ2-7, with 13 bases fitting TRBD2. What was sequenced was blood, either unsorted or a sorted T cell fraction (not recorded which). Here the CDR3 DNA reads TGCAGCGTTGAGGGGACTAGCGGGAACGTCGAGCAGTACTTC. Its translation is CSVEGTSGNVEQYF.